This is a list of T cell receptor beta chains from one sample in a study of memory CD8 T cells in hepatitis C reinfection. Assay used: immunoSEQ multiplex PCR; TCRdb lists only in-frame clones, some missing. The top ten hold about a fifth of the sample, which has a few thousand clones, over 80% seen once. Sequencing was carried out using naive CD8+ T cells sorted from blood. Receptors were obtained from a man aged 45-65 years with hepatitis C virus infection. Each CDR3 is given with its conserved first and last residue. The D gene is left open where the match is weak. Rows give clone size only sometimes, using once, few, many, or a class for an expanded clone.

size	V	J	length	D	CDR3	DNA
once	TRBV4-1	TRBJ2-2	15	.	CASSHLATNTGELFF	TGCGCCAGCAGCCACCTAGCGACGAACACCGGGGAGCTGTTTTTT
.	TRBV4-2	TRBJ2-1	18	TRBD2	CASSQDYWASGIYNEQFF	TGTGCCAGCAGCCAAGATTATTGGGCTAGCGGGATCTACAATGAGCAGTTCTTC
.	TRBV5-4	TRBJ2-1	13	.	CASSFPTYNEQFF	TGTGCCAGCAGCTTTCCGACATACAATGAGCAGTTCTTC
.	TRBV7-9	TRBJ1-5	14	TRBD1	CASSFQGASQPQHF	TGTGCCAGCAGCTTCCAGGGGGCCTCTCAGCCCCAGCATTTT
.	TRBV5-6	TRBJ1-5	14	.	CASSRAGENQPQHF	TGTGCCAGCAGCCGAGCAGGGGAAAATCAGCCCCAGCATTTT
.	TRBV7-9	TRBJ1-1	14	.	CASSLVSGTTEAFF	TGTGCCAGCAGCTTAGTTAGCGGCACAACTGAAGCTTTCTTT
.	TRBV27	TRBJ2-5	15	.	CASSLSGGFGETQYF	TGTGCCAGCAGTTTATCAGGAGGGTTTGGGGAGACCCAGTACTTC
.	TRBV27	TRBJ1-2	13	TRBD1	CASSFGGGNGYTF	TGTGCCAGCAGTTTTGGAGGGGGCAATGGCTACACCTTC
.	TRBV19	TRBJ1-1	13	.	CASSPTENTEAFF	TGTGCCAGTAGTCCGACAGAGAACACTGAAGCTTTCTTT
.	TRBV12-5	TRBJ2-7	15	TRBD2	CASGFSGLASYEQYF	TGTGCTAGTGGTTTCTCCGGACTAGCCTCCTACGAGCAGTACTTC
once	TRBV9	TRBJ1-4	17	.	CASSVEGRGAVTEKLFF	TGTGCCAGCAGCGTAGAGGGGCGCGGGGCGGTCACCGAAAAACTGTTTTTT